This entry lists 18 T cell receptor beta chains sequenced from one sample in a study of CD8 T cells in ankylosing spondylitis (dated by TCRdb to about 2017). To prepare the library, 5' RACE was applied. Sequenced using an Illumina HiSeq 2500. The public reads were quality trimmed at Q25 with fastp and then assembled into clones with MiXCR by TCRdb, keeping productive beta chains. Under each unique CDR3 protein, matching rows form one entry showing the most common genes and DNA. The sample table holds 150,000 to 200,000 distinct CDR3 sequences, of which 15% to 20% were seen once. Of the sample, approximately 4% is held by the ten largest clones. The sample consisted of blood, either unsorted or a sorted T cell fraction (not recorded which). The source is a male donor aged 10 to 30 with ankylosing spondylitis or in good health (not recorded which). Donor details come from another sample of the same person, matched by shared clones.

This clonotype was recorded many times. The chain combines TRBV19 with TRBJ2-5; D might be TRBD1 (5 bases). This CDR3 region has 14 residues. From germline, CDR1 is LNHDA and CDR2 SQIVND (reference sequence). Deletions cut 7 bases from V and 2 bases from J, with 14 bases between. CDR3 sequence: CASKPNRLQETQYF. The CDR3 bases are TGTGCCAGTAAACCCAACAGGCTACAAGAGACCCAGTACTTC.

The table lists this clonotype with many counts. V usage is TRBV6-6 and J usage is TRBJ1-5; perhaps TRBD1 as D (5 bases). The V and J ends lost 4 bases and 6 bases respectively, with 13 bases between them. Germline CDR1 is MNHNY and CDR2 is SVGAGI (reference sequence). The CDR3 runs to 14 residues. CDR3 sequence: CASSSTASGQPQHF. For the CDR3, the DNA is TGTGCCAGCAGTTCGACAGCAAGCGGTCAGCCCCAGCATTTT.

The gene calls are TRBV6-5 and TRBJ1-1; D remains unclear. The CDR3 extends over 13 amino acids. Deletions cut 2 bases from V and 8 bases from J, with 12 bases between. Germline CDR1 reads MNHEY; CDR2 reads SVGAGI. CDR3 loop: CASSYLNLGEAFF. As DNA, the CDR3 is TGTGCCAGCAGTTACCTCAACCTTGGGGAAGCTTTCTTT.

This clonotype was seen at least ten times. The chain has TRBV5-1 and TRBJ1-6, with D possibly being TRBD1 (6 bases). The V gene lost 2 bases and the J gene lost 8 bases, with 17 bases spanning the gap. The germline gives CDR1 SGHRS, CDR2 YFSETQ. The CDR3 length is 16 residues. CDR3 loop: CASSLQSGVEDSPLHF. Here the CDR3 DNA reads TGCGCCAGCAGCTTACAATCAGGGGTTGAGGATTCACCCCTCCACTTT.

This clonotype has just a few counts. The CDR3 region has the DNA TGCAGCGTGGGGACAGGGGCCCTCTCCTACGAGCAGTACTTC. It encodes CSVGTGALSYEQYF. The chain joins TRBV29-1 to TRBJ2-7; 10 bases map to TRBD1. After removal of 6 bases from V and 0 bases from J, the junction contained 5 bases not matched to a gene. Germline V gives CDR1 SQVTM, CDR2 ANQGSEA. The CDR3 has 14 amino acids.

The chain carries TRBV20-1 and TRBJ2-7; D is unresolved. The CDR3 sequence is 15 residues long. Trimming took off 3 bases at V and 6 bases at J, with 21 bases between the two ends. Germline V gene data show CDR1 as DFQATT and CDR2 as SNEGSKA (reference sequence). The CDR3: CSASVIGVREIEQYF. The DNA for the CDR3 is TGCAGTGCTAGCGTGATTGGGGTTAGGGAAATCGAGCAGTACTTC.

This clonotype occurred many times. The J gene is TRBJ2-1, the V gene TRBV20-1; D unclear. Trimming took off 0 bases at V and 3 bases at J, with 9 bases between the two ends. Germline V gives CDR1 DFQATT, CDR2 SNEGSKA (reference sequence). The CDR3 is made up of 14 amino acids. The CDR3 here is CSARDLTDYNEQFF. CDR3 coding DNA: TGCAGTGCTAGAGATCTTACGGACTACAATGAGCAGTTCTTC.

This clonotype was counted ten times or more. The chain uses TRBV5-6 and TRBJ2-7, with D unclear. The germline V gene encodes CDR1 SGHDT and CDR2 YYEEEE. This CDR3 region has 13 residues. V shed 4 bases and J shed 1 base, with 9 bases lying between them. This chain's CDR3 is CASSRSRSYEQYV. In DNA, the CDR3 is TGTGCCAGCAGCCGTTCACGGTCCTACGAGCAGTACGTC.

This clonotype occurred a few times. V and J are TRBV2 and TRBJ2-5, with 8 nucleotides matching TRBD2. CDR1 is SNHLY, CDR2 FYNNEI, per germline. This CDR3 comprises 16 residues. V was clipped by 7 bases and J by 6 bases; unmatched bases: 16. Written as DNA, the CDR3 is TGTGCCAGCAATACTCAAGCGGGAGCCTCGAAGAAGACCCAGTACTTC. It codes for CASNTQAGASKKTQYF. The full variable domain, with the rest looked up from reference TRBV2 and TRBJ2-5, is EPEVTQTPSHQVTQMGQEVILRCVPISNHLYFYWYRQILGQKVEFLVSFYNNEISEKSEIFDDQFSVERPDGSNFTLKIRSTKLEDSAMYFCASNTQAGASKKTQYFGPGTRLLVL.

This clonotype has ten or more counts. The chain recombines TRBV20-1 with TRBJ2-1, with D tentatively TRBD1 (6 bases). V lost 6 bases, J lost 3 bases, and 9 bases lay in between. The CDR3 is 12 residues long. Germline V lookup: CDR1 DFQATT, CDR2 SNEGSKA (reference sequence). CDR3: CSAKQGYNEQFF. The CDR3 DNA reads TGCAGTGCCAAACAGGGCTACAATGAGCAGTTCTTC.

V is TRBV20-1 and J is TRBJ2-5; possible D gene TRBD1, 5 bases. V was pared by 5 bases and J by 0 bases, with 16 bases between. The CDR3 covers 15 residues. Germline CDR1 reads DFQATT; CDR2 reads SNEGSKA (reference sequence). The CDR3 protein is CSASLDRIYQETQYF. CDR3 bases: TGCAGTGCTTCCCTCGACAGAATCTACCAAGAGACCCAGTACTTC.

In its sample, this clonotype was seen a few times. The genes are TRBV7-9 and TRBJ2-7; 9 bases are a match to TRBD1. With 2 bases clipped from V and 7 bases from J, the junction kept 6 bases outside the gene matches. This CDR3 contains 14 residues. CDR1 is SEHNR, CDR2 FQNEAQ, per germline (reference sequence). The chain's CDR3 is CASSLPGTGREQYV. The CDR3 DNA follows: TGTGCCAGCAGCTTACCGGGGACAGGGCGTGAGCAGTACGTC.

This clonotype was seen repeatedly, ten times or more. The chain uses TRBV11-1 and TRBJ1-2; the D is unclear. The CDR3 contains 14 residues. CDR1 is SGHAT and CDR2 is FQDESV in the germline V gene (reference sequence). V was trimmed by 1 base and J by 2 bases, leaving 8 bases between them. The CDR3 protein is CASSLETLNYGYTF. Written as DNA, the CDR3 is TGTGCCAGCAGCTTAGAAACACTAAACTATGGCTACACCTTC. The variable domain in full, completed from reference TRBV11-1 and TRBJ1-2, reads EAEVAQSPRYKITEKSQAVAFWCDPISGHATLYWYRQILGQGPELLVQFQDESVVDDSQLPKDRFSAERLKGVDSTLKIQPAELGDSAMYLCASSLETLNYGYTFGSGTRLTVV.

CDR3 amino acids: CASSLRVGEQYF. CDR3 nucleotides: TGTGCCAGCAGCTTGAGGGTCGGCGAGCAGTACTTC. The J gene is TRBJ2-7, the V gene TRBV5-4; D remains ambiguous. V lost 1 base, J lost 6 bases, and 8 bases lay in between. CDR3 length: 12 amino acids. The germline V gene encodes CDR1 SGHNT and CDR2 YYREEE (reference sequence).

The V and J genes are TRBV7-9 and TRBJ2-6; D remains ambiguous. V lost 1 base and J 0 bases, leaving 7 bases between the germline ends. The germline V gene has CDR1 SEHNR and CDR2 FQNEAQ (reference sequence). The CDR3 spans 16 residues. CDR3 sequence reads: CASSLEAVSGANVLTF. The CDR3 DNA reads as TGTGCCAGCAGCTTAGAGGCAGTCTCTGGGGCCAACGTCCTGACTTTC.

There are many counts of this clonotype. V gene TRBV6-2 or TRBV6-3 combines with J gene TRBJ1-4; D call uncertain. V shed 6 bases and J shed 4 bases, with 12 bases lying between them. This CDR3 contains 14 residues. Germline V CDR1 and CDR2: MNHEY, SVGEGT. CDR3 residues: CASRGRAFNEKLFF. CDR3 nucleotide sequence: TGTGCCAGCAGAGGCCGGGCCTTTAATGAAAAACTGTTTTTT.

This clonotype was seen repeatedly, ten times or more. J is TRBJ2-1 and V is TRBV12-3 or TRBV12-4, with TRBD1 identical over 10 bases. The CDR3 extends over 14 amino acids. Germline trimming cut 6 bases from V and 9 bases from J; bases unmatched to any gene: 8. DNA for the CDR3: TGTGCCAGCAGGCGGACAGGGGGTCGCGGTGAGCAGTTCTTC. Protein: CASRRTGGRGEQFF.

In this sample, this clonotype turned up many times. V gene TRBV20-1 combines with J gene TRBJ2-1; TRBD2 matches at 15 bases. Losses at the gene ends were 8 bases for V and 0 bases for J; bases not matched to a gene: 14. The CDR3 covers 19 residues. Germline values: CDR1 DFQATT, CDR2 SNEGSKA (reference sequence). CDR3 amino acids: CSSRSQGLAGGPSYNEQFF. CDR3 DNA sequence: TGCAGTTCCCGCAGCCAGGGACTAGCGGGAGGCCCCTCCTACAATGAGCAGTTCTTC.